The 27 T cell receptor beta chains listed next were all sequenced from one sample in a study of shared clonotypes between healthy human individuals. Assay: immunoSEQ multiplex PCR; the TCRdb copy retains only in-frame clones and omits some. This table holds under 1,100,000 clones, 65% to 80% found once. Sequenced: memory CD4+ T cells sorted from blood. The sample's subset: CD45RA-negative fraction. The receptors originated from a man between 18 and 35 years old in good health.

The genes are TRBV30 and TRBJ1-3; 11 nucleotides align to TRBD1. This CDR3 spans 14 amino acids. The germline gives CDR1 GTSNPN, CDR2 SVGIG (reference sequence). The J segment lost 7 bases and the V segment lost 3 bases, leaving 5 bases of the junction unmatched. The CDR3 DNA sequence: TGTGCCTGGAGGGACAGGGGGCCTCGGAACACCATATATTTT. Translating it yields CAWRDRGPRNTIYF.

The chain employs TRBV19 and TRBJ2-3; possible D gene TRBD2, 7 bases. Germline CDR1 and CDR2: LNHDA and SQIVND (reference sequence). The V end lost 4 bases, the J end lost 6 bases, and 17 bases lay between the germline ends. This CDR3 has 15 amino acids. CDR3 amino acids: CASSTTPGGRDTQYF. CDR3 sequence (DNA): TGTGCCAGTAGTACCACCCCCGGGGGGCGGGATACGCAGTATTTT.

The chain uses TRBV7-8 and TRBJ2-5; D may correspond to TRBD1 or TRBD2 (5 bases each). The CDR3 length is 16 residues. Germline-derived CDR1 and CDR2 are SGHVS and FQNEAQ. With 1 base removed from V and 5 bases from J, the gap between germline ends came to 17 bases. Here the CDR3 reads CASSLGSGAVLETQYF. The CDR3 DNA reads TGTGCCAGCAGCTTAGGTTCCGGGGCCGTTTTGGAGACCCAGTACTTC.

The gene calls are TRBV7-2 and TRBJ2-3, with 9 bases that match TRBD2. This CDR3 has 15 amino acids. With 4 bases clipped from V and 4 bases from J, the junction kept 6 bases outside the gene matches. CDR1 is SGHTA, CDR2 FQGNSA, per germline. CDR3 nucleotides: TGTGCCAGCAGCTGGGTAGCGGGAGTGGCAGATACGCAGTATTTT. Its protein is CASSWVAGVADTQYF.

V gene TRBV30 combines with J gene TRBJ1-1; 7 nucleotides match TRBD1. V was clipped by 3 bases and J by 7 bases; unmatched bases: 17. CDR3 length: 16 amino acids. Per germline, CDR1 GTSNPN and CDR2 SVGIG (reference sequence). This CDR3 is CAWSRGGSGSRGEAFF. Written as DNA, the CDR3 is TGTGCCTGGAGCCGAGGGGGCTCAGGGTCGAGGGGTGAAGCTTTCTTT.

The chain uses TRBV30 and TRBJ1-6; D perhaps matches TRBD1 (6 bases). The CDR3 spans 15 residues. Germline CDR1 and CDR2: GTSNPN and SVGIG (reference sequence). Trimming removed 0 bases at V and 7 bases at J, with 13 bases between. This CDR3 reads CAWSVLGQFNSPLHF. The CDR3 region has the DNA TGTGCCTGGAGTGTACTTGGACAGTTCAATTCACCCCTCCACTTT. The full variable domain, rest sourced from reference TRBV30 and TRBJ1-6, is SQTIHQWPATLVQPVGSPLSLECTVEGTSNPNLYWYRQAAGRGLQLLFYSVGIGQISSEVPQNLSASRPQDRQFILSSKKLLLSDSGFYLCAWSVLGQFNSPLHFGNGTRLTVT.

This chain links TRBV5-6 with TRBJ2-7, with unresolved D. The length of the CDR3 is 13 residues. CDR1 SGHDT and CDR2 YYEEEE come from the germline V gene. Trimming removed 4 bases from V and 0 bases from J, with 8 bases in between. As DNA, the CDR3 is TGTGCCAGCAGCCCCCTTACCTCCTACGAGCAGTACTTC. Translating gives CASSPLTSYEQYF.

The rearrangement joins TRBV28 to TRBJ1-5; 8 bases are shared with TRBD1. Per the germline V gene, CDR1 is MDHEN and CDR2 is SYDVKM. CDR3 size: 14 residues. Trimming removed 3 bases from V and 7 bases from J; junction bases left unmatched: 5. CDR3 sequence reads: CASSLSTGVQPQHF. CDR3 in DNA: TGTGCCAGCAGTTTGTCGACAGGGGTCCAGCCCCAGCATTTT.

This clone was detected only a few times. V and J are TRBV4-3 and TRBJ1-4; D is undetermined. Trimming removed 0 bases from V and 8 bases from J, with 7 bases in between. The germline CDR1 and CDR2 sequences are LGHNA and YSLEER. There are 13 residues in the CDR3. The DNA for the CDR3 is TGCGCCAGCAGCCAAGAGAGGCGGGAAAAACTGTTTTTT. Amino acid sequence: CASSQERREKLFF.

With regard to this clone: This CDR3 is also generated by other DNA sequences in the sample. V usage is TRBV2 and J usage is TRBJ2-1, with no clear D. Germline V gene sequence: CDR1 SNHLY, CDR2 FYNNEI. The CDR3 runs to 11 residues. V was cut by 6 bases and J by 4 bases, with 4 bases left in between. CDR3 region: CASSGYNEQFF. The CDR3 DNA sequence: TGTGCCAGCAGCGGTTACAATGAGCAGTTCTTC.

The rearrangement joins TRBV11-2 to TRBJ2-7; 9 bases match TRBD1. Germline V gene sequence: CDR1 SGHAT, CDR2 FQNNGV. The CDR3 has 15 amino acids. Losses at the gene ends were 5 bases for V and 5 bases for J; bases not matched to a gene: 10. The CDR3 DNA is TGTGCCAGCAGCCCACACCTCGGGACAGGGAACGAGCAGTACTTC. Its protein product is CASSPHLGTGNEQYF.

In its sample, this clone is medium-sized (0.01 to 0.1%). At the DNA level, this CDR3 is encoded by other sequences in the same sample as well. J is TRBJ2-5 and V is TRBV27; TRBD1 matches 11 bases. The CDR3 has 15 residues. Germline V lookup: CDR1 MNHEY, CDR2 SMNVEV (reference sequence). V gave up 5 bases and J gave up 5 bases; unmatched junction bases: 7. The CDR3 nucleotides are TGTGCCAGCAGTATTGGACAGGGGGCACGGGAGACCCAGTACTTC. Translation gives CASSIGQGARETQYF.

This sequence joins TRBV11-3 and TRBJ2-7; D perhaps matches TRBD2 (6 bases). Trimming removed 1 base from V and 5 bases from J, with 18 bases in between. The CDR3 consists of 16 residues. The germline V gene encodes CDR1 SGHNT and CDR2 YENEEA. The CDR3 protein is CASSLGRDGQNHEQYF. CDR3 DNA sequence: TGTGCCAGCAGCTTAGGGCGGGACGGTCAGAACCACGAGCAGTACTTC.

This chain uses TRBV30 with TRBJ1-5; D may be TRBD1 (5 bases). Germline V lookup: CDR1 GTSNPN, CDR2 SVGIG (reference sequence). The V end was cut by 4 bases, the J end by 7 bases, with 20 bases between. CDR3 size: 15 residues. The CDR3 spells CAWNPSGTWGQPQHF. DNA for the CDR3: TGTGCCTGGAACCCCTCAGGGACCTGGGGCCAGCCCCAGCATTTT.

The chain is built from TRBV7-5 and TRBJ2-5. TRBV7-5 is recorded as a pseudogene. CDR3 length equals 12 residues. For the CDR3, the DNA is TGTGCCAGAACATCCGCCCAAGAGACCCAGTACTTC. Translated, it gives CARTSAQETQYF.

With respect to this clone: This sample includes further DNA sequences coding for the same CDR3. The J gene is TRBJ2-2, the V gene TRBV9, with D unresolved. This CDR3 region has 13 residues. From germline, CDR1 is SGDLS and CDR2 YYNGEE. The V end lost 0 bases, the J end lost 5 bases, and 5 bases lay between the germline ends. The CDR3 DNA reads TGTGCCAGCAGCGTAGGGGTAACCGGGGAGCTGTTTTTT. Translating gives CASSVGVTGELFF.

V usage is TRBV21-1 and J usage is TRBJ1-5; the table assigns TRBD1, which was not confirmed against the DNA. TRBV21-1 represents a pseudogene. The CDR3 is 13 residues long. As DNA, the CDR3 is TGTGCCAGCAGACAGGGACGGCGGCAGCCCCAGCATTTT. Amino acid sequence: CASRQGRRQPQHF.

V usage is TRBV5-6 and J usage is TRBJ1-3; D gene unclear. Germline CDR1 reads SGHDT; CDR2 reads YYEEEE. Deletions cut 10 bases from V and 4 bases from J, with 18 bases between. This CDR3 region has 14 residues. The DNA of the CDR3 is TGTGCCTCAAGCGAGACTCCGGTCGGAAACACCATATATTTT. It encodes CASSETPVGNTIYF.

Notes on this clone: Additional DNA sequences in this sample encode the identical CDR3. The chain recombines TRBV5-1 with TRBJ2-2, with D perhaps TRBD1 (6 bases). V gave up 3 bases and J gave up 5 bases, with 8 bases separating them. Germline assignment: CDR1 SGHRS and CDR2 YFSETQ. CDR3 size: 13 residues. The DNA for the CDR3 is TGCGCCAGCAGCTCCCAGGGGACCGGGGAGCTGTTTTTT. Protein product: CASSSQGTGELFF.

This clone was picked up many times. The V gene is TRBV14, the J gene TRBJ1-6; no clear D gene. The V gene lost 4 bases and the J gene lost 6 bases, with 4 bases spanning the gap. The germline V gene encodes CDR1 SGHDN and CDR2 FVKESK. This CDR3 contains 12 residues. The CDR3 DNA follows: TGTGCCAGCAGCCCTGGTAATTCACCCCTCCACTTT. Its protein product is CASSPGNSPLHF.

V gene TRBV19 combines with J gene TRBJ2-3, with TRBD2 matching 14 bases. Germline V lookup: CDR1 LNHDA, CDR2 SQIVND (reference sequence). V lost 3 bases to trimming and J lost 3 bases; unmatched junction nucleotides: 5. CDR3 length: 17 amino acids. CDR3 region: CASSIGTSGGRTDTQYF. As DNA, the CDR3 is TGTGCCAGTAGTATTGGGACTAGCGGGGGAAGAACAGATACGCAGTATTTT.

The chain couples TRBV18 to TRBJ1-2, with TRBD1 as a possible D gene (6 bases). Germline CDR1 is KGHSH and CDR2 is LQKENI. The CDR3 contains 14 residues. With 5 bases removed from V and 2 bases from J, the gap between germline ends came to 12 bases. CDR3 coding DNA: TGTGCCAGCTCATCCCTCGGGACAAACTATGGCTACACCTTC. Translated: CASSSLGTNYGYTF. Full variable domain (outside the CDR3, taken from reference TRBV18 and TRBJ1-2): NAGVMQNPRHLVRRRGQEARLRCSPMKGHSHVYWYRQLPEEGLKFMVYLQKENIIDESGMPKERFSAEFPKEGPSILRIQQVVRGDSAAYFCASSSLGTNYGYTFGSGTRLTVV.

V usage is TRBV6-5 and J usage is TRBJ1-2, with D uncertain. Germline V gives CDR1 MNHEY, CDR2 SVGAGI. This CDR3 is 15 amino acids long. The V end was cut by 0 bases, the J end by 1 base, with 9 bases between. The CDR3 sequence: CASSYSRTGNYGYTF. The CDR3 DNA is TGTGCCAGCAGTTACTCGAGGACGGGTAACTATGGCTACACCTTC.

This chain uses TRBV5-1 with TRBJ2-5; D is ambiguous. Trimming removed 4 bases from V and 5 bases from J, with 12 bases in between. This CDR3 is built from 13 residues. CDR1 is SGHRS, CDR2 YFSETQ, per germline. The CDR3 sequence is CASSPPGLETQYF. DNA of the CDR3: TGCGCCAGCAGCCCTCCCGGCCTCGAGACCCAGTACTTC.

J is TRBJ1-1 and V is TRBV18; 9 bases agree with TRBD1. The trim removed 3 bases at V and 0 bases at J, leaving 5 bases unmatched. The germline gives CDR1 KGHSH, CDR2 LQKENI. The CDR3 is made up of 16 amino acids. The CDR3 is CASSPTGTGLNTEAFF. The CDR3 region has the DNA TGTGCCAGCTCACCCACCGGGACAGGGTTGAACACTGAAGCTTTCTTT. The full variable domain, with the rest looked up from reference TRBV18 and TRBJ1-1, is NAGVMQNPRHLVRRRGQEARLRCSPMKGHSHVYWYRQLPEEGLKFMVYLQKENIIDESGMPKERFSAEFPKEGPSILRIQQVVRGDSAAYFCASSPTGTGLNTEAFFGQGTRLTVV.

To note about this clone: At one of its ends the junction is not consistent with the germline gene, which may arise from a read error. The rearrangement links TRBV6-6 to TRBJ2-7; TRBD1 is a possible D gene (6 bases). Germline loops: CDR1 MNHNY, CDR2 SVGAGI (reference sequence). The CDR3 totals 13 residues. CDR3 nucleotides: TGTGCCATCAGTGAGACAGGCTCATACGAGCAGTACTTC. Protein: CAISETGSYEQYF.

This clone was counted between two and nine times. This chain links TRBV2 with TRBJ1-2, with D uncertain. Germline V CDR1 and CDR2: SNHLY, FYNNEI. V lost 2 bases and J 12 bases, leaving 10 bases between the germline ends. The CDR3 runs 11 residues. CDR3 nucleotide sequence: TGTGCCAGCAGTGAAACCAAGCAGCACACCTTC. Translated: CASSETKQHTF.